The 21 T cell receptor beta chains reported below all come from one sample, sequenced in a study of vaccination and CD4 T cells after COVID-19. No antigen has been identified for these receptors. The study sequenced cultured CD4+ T cell DNA using the Oncomine TCR Beta short-read assay. TCRdb re-called the PCR reads with MiXCR, one entry per CDR3 protein. The table shows approximately 25,000 distinct CDR3 sequences, with over 25% occurring only once. Time point denoted: late sampling 161 to 241 days after vaccination in a few convalescent patients. Specified treatment: roughly ten-day PBMC culture with coronavirus spike peptide pools or control peptides (ViraFEST assay). Specimen: CD4+ T cells from blood, cultured in vitro, collected about 7 months after SARS-CoV-2 vaccination. These receptors were taken from a human donor who had recovered from COVID-19.

This clonotype was picked up a small number of times. The CDR3 bases are TGTGCCACCCATAGGGGGCTCGGACTAGCGAACGGCTACGAGCAGTACTTC. It specifies CATHRGLGLANGYEQYF. This chain uses TRBV6-1 with TRBJ2-7; 9 bases align to TRBD2. This CDR3 region has 17 residues. CDR1 and CDR2 from the germline V gene are MNHNS and SASEGT. V lost 10 bases, J lost 3 bases, and 19 bases stayed unmatched.

The chain has TRBV7-9 and TRBJ2-5; D perhaps matches TRBD1 (6 bases). In germline, CDR1 is SEHNR, CDR2 FQNEAQ (reference sequence). The germline V and J ends were trimmed by 5 bases and 5 bases, with 9 bases remaining between them. CDR3 length: 12 residues. As DNA, the CDR3 is TGTGCCAGCAGCGTTAGGGGGGAGACCCAGTACTTC. Its protein is CASSVRGETQYF.

A word on this clonotype: One end of the junction fails to match germline, which may point to a read error. The chain is built from TRBV6-5 and TRBJ1-6, with 7 bases aligning to TRBD1. Germline CDR1 is MNHEY and CDR2 is SVGAGI. The CDR3 covers 20 residues. The CDR3 sequence is CASSYSRRTGAGRGGTPPHF. The CDR3 nucleotides read TGTGCCAGCAGTTACTCCCGACGAACAGGGGCAGGGCGGGGAGGGACACCCCCCCACTTT.

This sequence joins TRBV24-1 and TRBJ2-3; D is perhaps TRBD1 (6 bases). Germline lookup yields CDR1 KGHDR and CDR2 SFDVKD. The CDR3 totals 16 residues. V dropped 6 bases and J dropped 0 bases, with 15 bases sitting between them. CDR3 nucleotides: TGTGCCACCAGTCCAACCGGGACACAAAGCACAGATACGCAGTATTTT. Translating gives CATSPTGTQSTDTQYF.

This clonotype is medium-sized within its sample. J is TRBJ1-6 and V is TRBV20-1; 8 nucleotides line up with TRBD1. Germline V CDR1 and CDR2: DFQATT, SNEGSKA (reference sequence). V lost 6 bases, J lost 2 bases, and 3 bases stayed unmatched. This CDR3 is built from 14 residues. CDR3 DNA sequence: TGCAGTGCCCCGGACAGGGCCTATAATTCACCCCTCCACTTT. This gives the protein CSAPDRAYNSPLHF.

This clonotype has just a few counts. This rearrangement joins TRBV28 to TRBJ2-7; 11 bases line up with TRBD1. This CDR3 contains 14 residues. Germline V gene sequence: CDR1 MDHEN, CDR2 SYDVKM. J lost 8 bases, V lost 6 bases, and 9 bases had no gene match. CDR3 sequence (DNA): TGTGCCAGCAGAAGGACAGGGGGCGAACGCAAGCAGTACTTC. Protein: CASRRTGGERKQYF.

This clonotype was observed a handful of times. The chain employs TRBV20-1 and TRBJ2-1, with 9 positions matching TRBD2. This CDR3 has 19 amino acids. V trimming: 5 bases; J trimming: 1 base; junction bases outside the gene matches: 18. Germline CDR1 DFQATT, CDR2 SNEGSKA (reference sequence). The CDR3 region is CSALTRHGGSGRSYNEQFF. CDR3 nucleotides: TGCAGTGCTCTTACCCGACACGGGGGTAGCGGGAGATCCTACAATGAGCAGTTCTTC.

This clonotype was counted only a few times. The chain carries TRBV15 and TRBJ1-2, with a tentative D call TRBD1 (5 bases). V dropped 1 base and J dropped 1 base, with 10 bases sitting between them. The CDR3 contains 15 residues. CDR1 is LNHNV and CDR2 is YYDKDF in the germline V gene (reference sequence). In nucleotides, the CDR3 is TGTGCCACCAGCAGAGCCGGGACGGATAACTATGGCTACACCTTC. It translates to CATSRAGTDNYGYTF.

The V call is TRBV6-5, the J call TRBJ2-3; unclear D gene. Germline-derived CDR1 and CDR2 are MNHEY and SVGAGI. There are 14 residues in the CDR3. The V gene lost 4 bases and the J gene lost 1 base, with 9 bases spanning the gap. The CDR3: CASSSTGGTDTQYF. CDR3 DNA sequence: TGTGCCAGCAGTTCGACGGGCGGCACAGATACGCAGTATTTT.

V and J are TRBV20-1 and TRBJ2-1; a possible D gene is TRBD2 (5 bases). V dropped 6 bases and J dropped 2 bases, with 17 bases sitting between them. CDR3 length: 15 residues. Germline CDR1 reads DFQATT; CDR2 reads SNEGSKA (reference sequence). CDR3 protein: CSAKGLGRTYNEQFF. The DNA of the CDR3 is TGCAGTGCAAAAGGACTGGGGAGAACCTACAATGAGCAGTTCTTC.

The J gene is TRBJ2-7, the V gene TRBV18; TRBD1 aligns across 10 bases. The V segment lost 5 bases and the J segment 7 bases; nucleotides outside the gene matches: 8. Germline V gene sequence: CDR1 KGHSH, CDR2 LQKENI. This CDR3 is 14 amino acids long. The CDR3 DNA reads as TGTGCCAGCTCAGCCGGGACAGGGGTCAGGGAGCAGTACTTC. Protein: CASSAGTGVREQYF.

This clonotype has a handful of counts. The chain couples TRBV20-1 to TRBJ2-6, with D uncertain. V was cut by 0 bases and J by 2 bases, with 8 bases left in between. This CDR3 is 15 amino acids long. Germline V gene data show CDR1 as DFQATT and CDR2 as SNEGSKA (reference sequence). The CDR3 loop reads CSARDRSAGANVLTF. The CDR3 DNA sequence: TGCAGTGCTAGAGATCGCAGCGCTGGGGCCAACGTCCTGACTTTC.

This clonotype has just a few counts. This chain joins TRBV27 and TRBJ2-1, with a possible D match to TRBD2 (6 bases). This CDR3 has 16 residues. V lost 0 bases, J lost 9 bases, and 18 bases lay in between. CDR1 and CDR2 from the germline V gene are MNHEY and SMNVEV (reference sequence). CDR3 bases: TGTGCCAGCAGTTTATCCGGGGGATTTTACCTCAGTGAGCAGTTCTTC. Encoded protein: CASSLSGGFYLSEQFF.

Only a few counts were recorded for this clonotype. The chain employs TRBV6-1 and TRBJ2-7, with 7 bases that match TRBD2. The CDR3 is 14 amino acids. Per germline, CDR1 MNHNS and CDR2 SASEGT. V was pared by 6 bases and J by 5 bases, with 10 bases of the junction left unmatched. The CDR3 DNA reads TGTGCCAGCAGCCCAACTGGGGGGGTAGACGAGCAGTACTTC. Amino acid sequence: CASSPTGGVDEQYF.

This clonotype occurred a few times. The gene calls are TRBV30 and TRBJ2-5, with 10 bases fitting TRBD2. V lost 2 bases to trimming and J lost 5 bases; unmatched junction nucleotides: 5. CDR1 and CDR2 (germline): GTSNPN, SVGIG (reference sequence). The CDR3 runs 14 residues. The CDR3 DNA reads as TGTGCCTGGAGTATAGCGGGAGGCGCCGAGACCCAGTACTTC. It is translated as CAWSIAGGAETQYF.

V gene TRBV15 combines with J gene TRBJ2-3; maybe TRBD2 (5 bases). Germline CDR1 reads LNHNV; CDR2 reads YYDKDF (reference sequence). This CDR3 comprises 17 residues. V gave up 4 bases and J gave up 5 bases, with 22 bases separating them. The CDR3 loop is CATSKYISVSTQDTQYF. CDR3 bases: TGTGCCACCAGCAAATATATTAGCGTCTCCACCCAAGATACGCAGTATTTT. The complete variable domain, with remaining parts taken from reference TRBV15 and TRBJ2-3, reads DAMVIQNPRYQVTQFGKPVTLSCSQTLNHNVMYWYQQKSSQAPKLLFHYYDKDFNNEADTPDNFQSRRPNTSFCFLDIRSPGLGDTAMYLCATSKYISVSTQDTQYFGPGTRLTVL.

The chain employs TRBV7-8 and TRBJ2-7; perhaps TRBD1 as D (5 bases). Trimming removed 3 bases at V and 3 bases at J, with 12 bases between. There are 14 residues in the CDR3. Per germline, CDR1 SGHVS and CDR2 FQNEAQ. In DNA, the CDR3 is TGTGCCAGCAGCTTCAAGACAGATTACTACGAGCAGTACTTC. This gives the protein CASSFKTDYYEQYF.

The gene calls are TRBV7-6 and TRBJ1-1; D is unresolved. Looked up from germline, CDR1 is SGHVS and CDR2 is FNYEAQ. Trimming took 5 bases from V and 5 from J, leaving 9 bases between them. The length of the CDR3 is 12 residues. The DNA of the CDR3 is TGTGCCAGCAGCCCCATTCGAACTGAAGCTTTCTTT. Translating it yields CASSPIRTEAFF.

The V and J genes are TRBV6-1 and TRBJ1-5; TRBD1 aligns across 7 bases. V was clipped by 6 bases and J by 2 bases; unmatched bases: 7. This CDR3 is built from 15 residues. Germline V gene data show CDR1 as MNHNS and CDR2 as SASEGT. The CDR3 loop reads CASSRSGTGNQPQHF. The CDR3 DNA reads TGTGCCAGCAGCCGTTCCGGGACAGGCAATCAGCCCCAGCATTTT.

The chain couples TRBV20-1 to TRBJ2-1; unclear D gene. Trimming took off 6 bases at V and 7 bases at J, with 22 bases between the two ends. Germline V gene lookup returns CDR1 DFQATT and CDR2 SNEGSKA (reference sequence). The CDR3 sequence is 15 residues long. The CDR3 sequence: CSALDPQKGVNEQFF. The DNA for the CDR3 is TGCAGTGCCCTCGACCCACAAAAGGGTGTTAATGAGCAGTTCTTC.

This clonotype was seen a few times. The chain has TRBV6-1 and TRBJ2-5; 12 nucleotides match TRBD2. Germline lookup yields CDR1 MNHNS and CDR2 SASEGT. The J segment lost 9 bases and the V segment lost 10 bases, leaving 9 bases of the junction unmatched. CDR3 length equals 13 residues. CDR3: CATKRLAGAAQYF. The CDR3 nucleotides read TGTGCCACCAAAAGACTAGCGGGAGCGGCCCAGTACTTC.